This T cell receptor (beta chain) was retrieved from a study of T cells in Graves' hyperthyroidism and ophthalmopathy. Findings and limits, study-wide: Patients with ophthalmopathy were separated from those with stable hyperthyroidism by a 13 V-J model. The blood repertoire included most of the expanded thyroid clonotypes above 0.001.

Amplification of TCR beta CDR3 regions used RNA as the template. Initially, a first-round RT-PCR of the TCR CDR3 employed the HTBI primer set. TCRdb passed the multiplex PCR reads through MiXCR, listing each CDR3 protein once. This table has approximately 360,000 distinct CDR3 sequences, more than 15% appearing once. This clonotype showed up many times. As yet, its antigen is unknown. Uncontrolled infection, other autoimmune disease, pregnancy or lactation excluded patients. Diagnoses rested on clinical symptoms, serum thyroxine and TRAb, thyroid ultrasound and orbital computed tomography. The CDR3 contains 11 residues. V lost 6 bases to trimming and J lost 4 bases, with 6 bases between them.

The clonotype was recovered from a young woman with Graves' hyperthyroidism that later progressed to Graves' ophthalmopathy. This chain joins TRBV12-3 or TRBV12-4 and TRBJ2-5; D remains ambiguous. The sample comprised blood. The CDR3 reads CASRSTETQYF. The CDR3 DNA reads TGTGCCAGCAGATCCACAGAGACCCAGTACTTC.